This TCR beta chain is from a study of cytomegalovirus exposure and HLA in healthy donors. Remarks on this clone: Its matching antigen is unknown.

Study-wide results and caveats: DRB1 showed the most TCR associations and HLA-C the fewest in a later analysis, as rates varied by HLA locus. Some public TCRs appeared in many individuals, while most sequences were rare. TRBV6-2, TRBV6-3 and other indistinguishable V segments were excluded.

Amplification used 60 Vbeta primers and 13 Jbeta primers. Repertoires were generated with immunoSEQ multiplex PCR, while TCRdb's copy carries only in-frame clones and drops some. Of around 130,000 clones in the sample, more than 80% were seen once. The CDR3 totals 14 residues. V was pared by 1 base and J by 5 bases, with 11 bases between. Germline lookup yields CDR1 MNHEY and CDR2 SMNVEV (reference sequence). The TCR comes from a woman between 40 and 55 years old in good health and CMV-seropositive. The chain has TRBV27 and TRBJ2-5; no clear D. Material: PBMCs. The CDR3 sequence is CASSLFPRLETQYF. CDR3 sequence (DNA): TGTGCCAGCAGTTTATTCCCCCGGTTGGAGACCCAGTACTTC.